The T cell receptor (beta chain) described here comes from a study of T-cell reconstitution after alpha-beta-depleted transplantation in children. General observations from the study: Reports say that about two months after transplant, the alpha-beta T cells came out of several hundred graft clones that had expanded. Counts and diversity of T cells one year after transplant came mostly from newly produced T cells.

The V gene's germline CDR1 is SGHRS and CDR2 YFSETQ. V trimming: 4 bases; J trimming: 1 base; junction bases outside the gene matches: 8. There are 16 residues in the CDR3. Using unique molecular identifiers, the investigators prepared the TCRbeta library. TCRdb ran MiXCR on the PCR reads and lists one entry per CDR3 protein. The sample contains around 270,000 distinct CDR3 sequences, roughly 7.8% of which appear only once. Concerning this clonotype itself: Its matching antigen is unknown.

Here the sequenced sample was peripheral blood, taken 360 days after TCRalphabeta/CD19-depleted stem cell transplant. The sequence derives from a female patient between 2 and 15 years old who had a stem cell transplant for Fanconi anemia, so the T cells may come from the graft donor. J is TRBJ1-3 and V is TRBV5-1, with TRBD1 matching over 7 bases. CDR3 DNA sequence: TGCGCCAGCAGCCAGACAGGGTACCATTCTGGAAACACCATATATTTT. It translates to CASSQTGYHSGNTIYF.